This T cell receptor (beta chain) emerged from a study of T-cell memory formation after mild COVID-19. CDR1 KGHSY and CDR2 FQNENV come from the germline V gene. The CDR3 runs 15 residues. Trimming pared 1 base from V and 2 bases from J, leaving 11 bases between. TCRdb processed the 5' RACE reads anew with MiXCR; each CDR3 protein has one entry. The sample holds about 560,000 distinct CDR3 sequences; about a sixth are singletons and the top ten take 12%. This receptor was taken from an adult woman who had mild COVID-19 (a few samples of this study predate the infection). Cell type and time point are not known. The rearrangement links TRBV16 to TRBJ1-1; no definite D call. The material sequenced was PBMCs or a T cell subset sorted from them (not recorded which). CDR3 bases: TGTGCCAGCAGCCAATATCACGGATCTAACACTGAAGCTTTCTTT. Translated, it gives CASSQYHGSNTEAFF.